Included here is one T cell receptor (beta chain) sequence, with context. Data came from immunoSEQ multiplex PCR; TCRdb stores just in-frame clones and leaves some out. Of 200,000 or so clones in the sample, over 75% were seen once. The data derive from a study of blood T cell repertoires in COVID-19. The germline V gene has CDR1 MDHEN and CDR2 SYDVKM. CDR3 size: 12 residues. V was pared by 0 bases and J by 8 bases, with 5 bases between. The chain uses TRBV28 and TRBJ2-1; D call uncertain. This clonotype was obtained from a young man in a cohort exposed to, infected with or recovered from COVID-19 (not recorded which). Sample: PBMCs or T cells enriched from blood (not recorded which). DNA for the CDR3: TGTGCCAGCAGTTTATGGCGGTATGAGCAGTTCTTC. Its protein is CASSLWRYEQFF.